Listed below are T cell receptor beta chains from one sample, sequenced in a study of cytomegalovirus exposure and HLA in healthy donors. Method: immunoSEQ multiplex PCR; TCRdb's copy keeps in-frame clones and lacks some. The sample contains some 120,000 clones, around 84% of which appear only once. The sample was PBMCs. These receptors were obtained from a man aged 25-40 years in good health and CMV-seropositive. Both conserved end residues are part of each CDR3. D genes are given only for firm matches. Expanded clones are given a class, and other clones once, few, many or no size at all.

clone size: NA; D gene: TRBD1; V gene: TRBV19; J gene: TRBJ2-7; CDR3 DNA: TGTGCCAGTAGTATCTTGGACAGGGGCATCGACGAGCAGTACTTC; CDR3 protein: CASSILDRGIDEQYF
clone size: NA; D gene: TRBD2; V gene: TRBV5-1; J gene: TRBJ2-3; CDR3 DNA: TGCGCCAGCAGCTTGGTTCCGGGAGCGGGGCTCACCAGCACAGATACGCAGTATTTT; CDR3 protein: CASSLVPGAGLTSTDTQYF
clone size: few; D gene: NA; V gene: TRBV5-1; J gene: TRBJ1-2; CDR3 DNA: TGTGCCAGCAGGCGCCAAGATAACTATGGCTACACCTTC; CDR3 protein: CASRRQDNYGYTF
clone size: NA; D gene: NA; V gene: TRBV30; J gene: TRBJ1-5; CDR3 DNA: TGTGCCTGGAGCTATAATAATCAGCCCCAGCATTTT; CDR3 protein: CAWSYNNQPQHF
clone size: NA; D gene: NA; V gene: TRBV5-1; J gene: TRBJ2-3; CDR3 DNA: TGCGCCAGCAACAGAGAGGACTCCACAGATACGCAGTATTTT; CDR3 protein: CASNREDSTDTQYF
clone size: NA; D gene: TRBD2; V gene: TRBV7-9; J gene: TRBJ2-7; CDR3 DNA: TGTGCCAGCAGCCGGGGCGGGGGGGCCTACGAGCAGTACTTC; CDR3 protein: CASSRGGGAYEQYF
clone size: few; D gene: NA; V gene: TRBV5-5; J gene: TRBJ1-6; CDR3 DNA: TGTGCCAGCAGCTTGCCCCCCGCACCCCTCCACTTT; CDR3 protein: CASSLPPAPLHF
clone size: NA; D gene: NA; V gene: TRBV5-4; J gene: TRBJ1-3; CDR3 DNA: TGTGCCAGCAGCTTCCGGACAGGAAACACCATATATTTT; CDR3 protein: CASSFRTGNTIYF
clone size: NA; D gene: TRBD1; V gene: TRBV25-1; J gene: TRBJ2-3; CDR3 DNA: TGTGCCAGCAGTGCGGGACAGACGACGGCAGATACGCAGTATTTT; CDR3 protein: CASSAGQTTADTQYF
clone size: NA; D gene: NA; V gene: TRBV5-1; J gene: TRBJ1-2; CDR3 DNA: TGCGCCAGCAGCTCGGAGAACAACTATGGCTACACCTTC; CDR3 protein: CASSSENNYGYTF
clone size: NA; D gene: TRBD1; V gene: TRBV7-2; J gene: TRBJ2-5; CDR3 DNA: TGTGCCAGCAGCTTGAGACAGGGGTCGGAGACCCAGTACTTC; CDR3 protein: CASSLRQGSETQYF
clone size: NA; D gene: TRBD1; V gene: TRBV28; J gene: TRBJ2-3; CDR3 DNA: TGTGCCAGCAGTTTAAAGGTGGCAGGGGGCTATCATCACCCAGATACGCAGTATTTT; CDR3 protein: CASSLKVAGGYHHPDTQYF
clone size: NA; D gene: NA; V gene: TRBV13; J gene: TRBJ1-1; CDR3 DNA: TGTGCCAGCAGCTCCAGACAACCAATGAACACTGAAGCTTTCTTT; CDR3 protein: CASSSRQPMNTEAFF
clone size: NA; D gene: TRBD2; V gene: TRBV19; J gene: TRBJ2-5; CDR3 DNA: TGTGCCAGTAGTTCATTAGCGGGGGGCCAAGAGACCCAGTACTTC; CDR3 protein: CASSSLAGGQETQYF
clone size: few; D gene: NA; V gene: TRBV7-9; J gene: TRBJ2-5; CDR3 DNA: TGTGCCAATCCCACAGGGACGGAACCCCAAGAGACCCAGTACTTC; CDR3 protein: CANPTGTEPQETQYF
clone size: once; D gene: TRBD1; V gene: TRBV28; J gene: TRBJ2-3; CDR3 DNA: TGTGCCAGCCTGGGGTACAGGGGTACAGATACGCAGTATTTT; CDR3 protein: CASLGYRGTDTQYF
clone size: NA; D gene: NA; V gene: TRBV20-1; J gene: TRBJ2-5; CDR3 DNA: TGCAGTGCTGCCCGGGAGACCCAGTACTTC; CDR3 protein: CSAARETQYF